This is a list of T cell receptor beta chains from one sample in a study of T-cell memory formation after mild COVID-19. MiXCR, applied by TCRdb to the 5' RACE reads, yields one record per CDR3 protein. Of 350,000 to 400,000 distinct CDR3 sequences in the sample, approximately 15% are singletons; the top ten hold about 22%. The sequenced material came from PBMCs or a T cell subset sorted from them (not recorded which). These receptors were obtained from a man younger than 35 who had mild COVID-19 (a few samples of this study predate the infection). Cell type and time point are not known. Each CDR3 is given with its conserved first and last residue. The D gene is left open where the match is weak. Some rows have no size entry. The others give once, few or many, or a class for an expanded clone.

J gene: TRBJ2-3; CDR3 length: 14; D gene: .; V gene: TRBV11-2; clone size: .; CDR3 protein: CASGPDGYTDTQYF; CDR3 DNA: TGTGCCAGCGGGCCGGACGGATACACAGATACGCAGTATTTT
J gene: TRBJ1-5; CDR3 length: 15; D gene: .; V gene: TRBV6-5; clone size: .; CDR3 protein: CASSFLSGRNQPQHF; CDR3 DNA: TGTGCCAGCAGTTTTTTGAGCGGGCGAAATCAGCCCCAGCATTTT
J gene: TRBJ1-6; CDR3 length: 15; D gene: .; V gene: TRBV28; clone size: many; CDR3 protein: CASKNPTPKNSPLHF; CDR3 DNA: TGTGCCAGCAAGAACCCTACCCCAAAAAATTCACCCCTCCACTTT
J gene: TRBJ2-5; CDR3 length: 13; D gene: .; V gene: TRBV11-3; clone size: .; CDR3 protein: CASRRRTEETQYF; CDR3 DNA: TGTGCCAGCAGACGGAGGACAGAAGAGACCCAGTACTTC
J gene: TRBJ2-6; CDR3 length: 16; D gene: TRBD1; V gene: TRBV20-1; clone size: few; CDR3 protein: CSAVQGARTGANVLTF; CDR3 DNA: TGCAGTGCTGTTCAGGGGGCGCGGACTGGGGCCAACGTCCTGACTTTC
J gene: TRBJ1-6; CDR3 length: 14; D gene: TRBD1; V gene: TRBV12-3/TRBV12-4; clone size: few; CDR3 protein: CASSLWTGSSPLHF; CDR3 DNA: TGTGCCAGCAGTTTATGGACAGGGAGTTCACCCCTCCACTTT
J gene: TRBJ2-7; CDR3 length: 13; D gene: .; V gene: TRBV7-9; clone size: .; CDR3 protein: CASTRLGAAPQYF; CDR3 DNA: TGTGCCAGCACCCGACTGGGGGCAGCCCCCCAGTACTTC
J gene: TRBJ1-5; CDR3 length: 14; D gene: .; V gene: TRBV2; clone size: .; CDR3 protein: CASTLGANNQPQHF; CDR3 DNA: TGTGCCAGCACGTTAGGGGCGAACAATCAGCCCCAGCATTTT
J gene: TRBJ2-1; CDR3 length: 15; D gene: TRBD2; V gene: TRBV4-2; clone size: many; CDR3 protein: CASSLEGTSGGEQFF; CDR3 DNA: TGTGCCAGCAGCCTCGAGGGGACTAGCGGCGGTGAGCAGTTCTTC
J gene: TRBJ2-3; CDR3 length: 16; D gene: .; V gene: TRBV12-3/TRBV12-4; clone size: many; CDR3 protein: CASSPIGLANTDTQYF; CDR3 DNA: TGTGCCAGCAGCCCTATCGGGCTAGCAAACACAGATACGCAGTATTTT
J gene: TRBJ1-4; CDR3 length: 13; D gene: .; V gene: TRBV11-2; clone size: .; CDR3 protein: CASSLVGTGKLFF; CDR3 DNA: TGTGCCAGCAGCTTAGTAGGAACTGGAAAACTGTTTTTT
J gene: TRBJ2-3; CDR3 length: 13; D gene: .; V gene: TRBV6-1; clone size: few; CDR3 protein: CASMMTDLGAQYF; CDR3 DNA: TGTGCCAGCATGATGACCGACCTGGGAGCGCAGTATTTT
J gene: TRBJ1-1; CDR3 length: 18; D gene: .; V gene: TRBV10-3; clone size: few; CDR3 protein: CSISAGMTGINANTEAFF; CDR3 DNA: TGTTCCATCAGCGCTGGGATGACCGGGATTAACGCGAACACTGAAGCTTTCTTT
J gene: TRBJ2-3; CDR3 length: 12; D gene: .; V gene: TRBV6-2/TRBV6-3; clone size: few; CDR3 protein: CASSYAMDTQYF; CDR3 DNA: TGTGCCAGCAGTTACGCAATGGATACGCAGTATTTT
J gene: TRBJ2-2; CDR3 length: 14; D gene: TRBD2; V gene: TRBV3-1; clone size: .; CDR3 protein: CASEELAETGELFF; CDR3 DNA: TGTGCCAGCGAAGAACTAGCGGAGACCGGGGAGCTGTTTTTT
J gene: TRBJ1-1; CDR3 length: 13; D gene: .; V gene: TRBV5-1; clone size: few; CDR3 protein: CASSSPPGPEAFF; CDR3 DNA: TGCGCCAGCAGCTCCCCTCCGGGTCCTGAAGCTTTCTTT
J gene: TRBJ1-1; CDR3 length: 13; D gene: .; V gene: TRBV9; clone size: many; CDR3 protein: CASSVGSNTEAFF; CDR3 DNA: TGTGCCAGCAGCGTAGGATCGAACACTGAAGCTTTCTTT
J gene: TRBJ1-1; CDR3 length: 14; D gene: .; V gene: TRBV2; clone size: .; CDR3 protein: CASASTGADTEAFF; CDR3 DNA: TGTGCCAGCGCGAGTACGGGGGCCGACACTGAAGCTTTCTTT
J gene: TRBJ2-7; CDR3 length: 12; D gene: .; V gene: TRBV18; clone size: medium-sized; CDR3 protein: CASSPDSYEQYF; CDR3 DNA: TGTGCCAGCAGCCCGGACAGTTACGAGCAGTACTTC
J gene: TRBJ1-1; CDR3 length: 12; D gene: .; V gene: TRBV6-1; clone size: few; CDR3 protein: CASSENRVKAFF; CDR3 DNA: TGTGCCAGCAGTGAAAATCGGGTGAAAGCTTTCTTT
J gene: TRBJ1-6; CDR3 length: 16; D gene: .; V gene: TRBV18; clone size: .; CDR3 protein: CASSPRPGRLDSPLHF; CDR3 DNA: TGTGCCAGCTCACCAAGGCCAGGGAGATTAGATTCACCCCTCCACTTT
J gene: TRBJ2-1; CDR3 length: 15; D gene: .; V gene: TRBV25-1; clone size: .; CDR3 protein: CASSELGGDYNEQFF; CDR3 DNA: TGTGCCAGCAGTGAATTGGGCGGTGACTACAATGAGCAGTTCTTC